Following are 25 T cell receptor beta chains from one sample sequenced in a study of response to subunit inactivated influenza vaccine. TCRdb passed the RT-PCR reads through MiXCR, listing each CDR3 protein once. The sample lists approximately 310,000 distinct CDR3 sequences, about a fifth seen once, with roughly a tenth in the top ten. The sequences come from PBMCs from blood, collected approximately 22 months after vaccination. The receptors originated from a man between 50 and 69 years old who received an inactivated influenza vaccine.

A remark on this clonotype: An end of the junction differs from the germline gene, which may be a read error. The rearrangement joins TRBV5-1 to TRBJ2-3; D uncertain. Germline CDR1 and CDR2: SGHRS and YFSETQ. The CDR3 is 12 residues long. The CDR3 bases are TGCGCCAGCAGCTCTGACACAGATTCGCAGTATTTT. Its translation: CASSSDTDSQYF.

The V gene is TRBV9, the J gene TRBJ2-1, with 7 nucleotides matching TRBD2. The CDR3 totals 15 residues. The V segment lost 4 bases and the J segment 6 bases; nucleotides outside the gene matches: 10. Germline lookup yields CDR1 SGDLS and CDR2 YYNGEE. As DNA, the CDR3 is TGTGCCAGCAGCTTCCTCGGACTAGTCGGCAATGAGCAGTTCTTC. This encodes CASSFLGLVGNEQFF.

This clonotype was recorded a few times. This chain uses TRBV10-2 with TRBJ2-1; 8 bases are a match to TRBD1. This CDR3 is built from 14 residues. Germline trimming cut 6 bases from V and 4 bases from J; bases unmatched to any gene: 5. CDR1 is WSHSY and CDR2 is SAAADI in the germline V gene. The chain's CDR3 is CASRPTGEYNEQFF. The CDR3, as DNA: TGCGCCAGCAGACCGACAGGGGAGTACAATGAGCAGTTCTTC.

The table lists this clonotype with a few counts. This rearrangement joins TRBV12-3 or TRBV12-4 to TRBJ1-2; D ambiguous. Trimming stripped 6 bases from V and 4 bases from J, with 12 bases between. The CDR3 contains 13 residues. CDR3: CASSTRRGYGYTF. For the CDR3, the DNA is TGTGCCAGCAGCACCCGACGGGGCTATGGCTACACCTTC.

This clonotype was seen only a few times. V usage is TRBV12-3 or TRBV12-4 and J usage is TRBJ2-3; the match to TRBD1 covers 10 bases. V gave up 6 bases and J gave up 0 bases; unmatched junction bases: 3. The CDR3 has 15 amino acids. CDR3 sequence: CASRRQGASTDTQYF. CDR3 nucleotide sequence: TGTGCCAGCAGACGACAGGGGGCGAGCACAGATACGCAGTATTTT.

In DNA form, the CDR3 reads TGTGCCAGCAGCCTAGACAGGGTGTCGGCGAGGGTTCAGCCCCAGCATTTT. Amino acids: CASSLDRVSARVQPQHF. V is TRBV6-1 and J is TRBJ1-5, with 7 bases identical to TRBD1. In germline, CDR1 is MNHNS, CDR2 SASEGT. V dropped 6 bases and J dropped 6; count of bases not matched to a gene: 17. The CDR3 consists of 17 residues.

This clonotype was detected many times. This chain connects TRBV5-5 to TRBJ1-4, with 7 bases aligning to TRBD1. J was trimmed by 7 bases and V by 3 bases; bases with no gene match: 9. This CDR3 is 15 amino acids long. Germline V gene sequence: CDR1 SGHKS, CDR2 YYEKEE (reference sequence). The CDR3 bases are TGTGCCAGCAGCTCAAGACAGGGCCAAGGTGAAAAACTGTTTTTT. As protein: CASSSRQGQGEKLFF.

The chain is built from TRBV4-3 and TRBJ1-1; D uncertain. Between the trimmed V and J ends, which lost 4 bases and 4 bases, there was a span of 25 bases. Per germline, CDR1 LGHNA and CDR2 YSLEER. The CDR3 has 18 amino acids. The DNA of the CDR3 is TGCGCCAGCAGCCGCGCCCTAGGCACAGAAGTAGGTGGCACTGAAGCTTTCTTT. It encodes CASSRALGTEVGGTEAFF.

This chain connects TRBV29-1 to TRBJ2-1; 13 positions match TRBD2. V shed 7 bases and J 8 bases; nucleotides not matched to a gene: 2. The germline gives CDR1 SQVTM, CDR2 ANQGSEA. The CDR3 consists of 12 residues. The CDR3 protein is CSGGLAGDEQFF. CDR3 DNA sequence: TGCAGCGGAGGACTAGCGGGGGATGAGCAGTTCTTC.

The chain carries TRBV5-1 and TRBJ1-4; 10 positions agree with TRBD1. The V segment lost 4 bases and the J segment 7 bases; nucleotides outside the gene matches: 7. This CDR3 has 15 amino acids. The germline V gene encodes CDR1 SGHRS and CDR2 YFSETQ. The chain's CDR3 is CASSPGQGGSEKLFF. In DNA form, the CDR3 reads TGCGCCAGCAGCCCTGGACAGGGGGGAAGTGAAAAACTGTTTTTT.

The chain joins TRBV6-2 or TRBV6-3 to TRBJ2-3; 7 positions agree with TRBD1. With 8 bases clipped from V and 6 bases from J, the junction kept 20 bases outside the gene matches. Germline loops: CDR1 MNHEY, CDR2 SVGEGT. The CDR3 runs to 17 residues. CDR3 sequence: CASRDSKTSTITDTQYF. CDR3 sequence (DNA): TGTGCCAGCCGGGACAGCAAGACCTCAACGATCACTGATACGCAGTATTTT.

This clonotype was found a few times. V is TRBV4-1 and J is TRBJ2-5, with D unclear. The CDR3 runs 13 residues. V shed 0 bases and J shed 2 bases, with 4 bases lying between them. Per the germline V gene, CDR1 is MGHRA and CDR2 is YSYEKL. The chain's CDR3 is CASSQETQETQYF. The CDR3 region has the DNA TGCGCCAGCAGCCAAGAGACACAAGAGACCCAGTACTTC.

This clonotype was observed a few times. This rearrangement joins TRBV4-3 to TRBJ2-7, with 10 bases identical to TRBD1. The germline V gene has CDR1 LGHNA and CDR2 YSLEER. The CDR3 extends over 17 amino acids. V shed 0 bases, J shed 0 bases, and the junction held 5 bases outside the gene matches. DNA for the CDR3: TGCGCCAGCAGCCAAGACTGGGACAGGGGCCACTCCTACGAGCAGTACTTC. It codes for CASSQDWDRGHSYEQYF.

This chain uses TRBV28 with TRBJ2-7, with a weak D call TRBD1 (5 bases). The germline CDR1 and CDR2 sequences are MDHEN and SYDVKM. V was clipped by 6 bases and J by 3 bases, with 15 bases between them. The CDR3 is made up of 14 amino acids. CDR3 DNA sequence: TGTGCCAGCAGACTAAGGGGATCCGACTACGAGCAGTACTTC. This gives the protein CASRLRGSDYEQYF.

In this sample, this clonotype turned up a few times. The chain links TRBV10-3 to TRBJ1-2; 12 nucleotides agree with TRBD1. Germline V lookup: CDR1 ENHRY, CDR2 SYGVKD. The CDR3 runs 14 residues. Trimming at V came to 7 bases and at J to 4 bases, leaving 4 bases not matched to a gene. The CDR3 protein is CAIKGQGALYGYTF. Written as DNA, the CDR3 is TGTGCCATCAAGGGACAGGGGGCCCTCTATGGCTACACCTTC.

The CDR3: CASSLGSYMNTEAFF. In DNA form, the CDR3 reads TGCGCCAGCAGCTTGGGCTCATACATGAACACTGAAGCTTTCTTT. The chain joins TRBV5-1 to TRBJ1-1; D remains ambiguous. The V gene's germline CDR1 is SGHRS and CDR2 YFSETQ. V lost 0 bases to trimming and J lost 0 bases, with 9 bases between them. This CDR3 contains 15 residues.

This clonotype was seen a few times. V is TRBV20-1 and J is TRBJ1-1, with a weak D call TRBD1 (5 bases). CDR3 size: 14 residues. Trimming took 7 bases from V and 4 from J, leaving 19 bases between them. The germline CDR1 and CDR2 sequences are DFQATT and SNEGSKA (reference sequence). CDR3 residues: CSVLARGHGTEAFF. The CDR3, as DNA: TGCAGTGTCCTCGCTAGGGGCCATGGCACTGAAGCTTTCTTT.

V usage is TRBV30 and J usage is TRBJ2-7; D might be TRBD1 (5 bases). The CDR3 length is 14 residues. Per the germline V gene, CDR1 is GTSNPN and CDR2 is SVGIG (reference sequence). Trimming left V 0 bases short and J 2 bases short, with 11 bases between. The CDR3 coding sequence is TGTGCCTGGAGTGTACTCCAAGGGGCCTACGAGCAGTACTTC. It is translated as CAWSVLQGAYEQYF.

The CDR3 nucleotides are TGCAGCGTTCGCGGACTGCGAAGCACAGATACGCAGTATTTT. Its translation: CSVRGLRSTDTQYF. This chain joins TRBV29-1 and TRBJ2-3; a possible D gene is TRBD2 (5 bases). Germline CDR1 and CDR2: SQVTM and ANQGSEA. Trimming shortened V by 5 bases and J by 0 bases, and 12 bases separated the two germline ends. The CDR3 extends over 14 amino acids.

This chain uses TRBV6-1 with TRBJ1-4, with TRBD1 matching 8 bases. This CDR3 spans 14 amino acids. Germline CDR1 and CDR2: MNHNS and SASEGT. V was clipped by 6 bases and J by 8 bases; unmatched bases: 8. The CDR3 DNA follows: TGTGCCAGCAGGGAGACAGGGGCAGGGGAAAAACTGTTTTTT. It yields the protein CASRETGAGEKLFF.

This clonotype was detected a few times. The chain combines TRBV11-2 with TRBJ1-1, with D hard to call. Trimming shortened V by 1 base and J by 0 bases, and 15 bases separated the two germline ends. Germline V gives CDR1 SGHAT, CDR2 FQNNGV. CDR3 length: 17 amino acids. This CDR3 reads CASSLGALVSMNTEAFF. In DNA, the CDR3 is TGTGCCAGCAGCTTAGGGGCCTTAGTGTCCATGAACACTGAAGCTTTCTTT.

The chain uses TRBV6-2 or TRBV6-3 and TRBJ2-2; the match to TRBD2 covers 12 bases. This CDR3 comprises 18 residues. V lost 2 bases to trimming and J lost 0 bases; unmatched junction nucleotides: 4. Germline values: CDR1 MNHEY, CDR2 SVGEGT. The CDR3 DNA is TGTGCCAGCAGTTACCCGCTAGCGGGGGGGCCGAACACCGGGGAGCTGTTTTTT. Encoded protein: CASSYPLAGGPNTGELFF.

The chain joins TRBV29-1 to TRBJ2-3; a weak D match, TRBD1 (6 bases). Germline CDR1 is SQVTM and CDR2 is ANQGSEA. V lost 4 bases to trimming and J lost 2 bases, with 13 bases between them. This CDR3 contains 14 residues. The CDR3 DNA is TGCAGCGTTGCAGGGGCCGGAGCCACAGATACGCAGTATTTT. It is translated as CSVAGAGATDTQYF.

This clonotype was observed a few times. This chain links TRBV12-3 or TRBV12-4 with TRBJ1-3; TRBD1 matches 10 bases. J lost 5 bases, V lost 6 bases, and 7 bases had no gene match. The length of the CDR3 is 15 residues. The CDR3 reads CASRAVGQGRNTIYF. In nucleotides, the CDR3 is TGTGCCAGCAGAGCGGTGGGACAGGGGAGAAACACCATATATTTT.

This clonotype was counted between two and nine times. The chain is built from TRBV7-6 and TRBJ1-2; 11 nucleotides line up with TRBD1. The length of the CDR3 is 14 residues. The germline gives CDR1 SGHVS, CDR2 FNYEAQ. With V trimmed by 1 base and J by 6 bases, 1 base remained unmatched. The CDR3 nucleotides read TGTGCCAGCAGCTTAGGGACAGGGGGCGATGGCTACACCTTC. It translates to CASSLGTGGDGYTF. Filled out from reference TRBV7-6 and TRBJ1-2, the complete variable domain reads GAGVSQSPRYKVTKRGQDVALRCDPISGHVSLYWYRQALGQGPEFLTYFNYEAQQDKSGLPNDRFSAERPEGSISTLTIQRTEQRDSAMYRCASSLGTGGDGYTFGSGTRLTVV.